This T cell receptor (beta chain) derives from a study of post-analysis software for immune sequencing data. Study in general: In terms of disease course, relapsing-remitting, secondary progressive and progressive-relapsing multiple sclerosis were included. Whole-study findings and limits: Five or six TRBV segments, TRBV5-6, TRBV5-1 and TRBV20-1 among them, were found more frequent in patients than controls. Versus controls, multiple sclerosis patients showed significantly lower diversity (normalized Chao1). Under the F measure, samples that were prepared in one batch clustered strongly together.

Every TCR beta cDNA library bore unique molecular identifiers. T cells numbering roughly 0.9 to 10 million yielded cDNA molecules that totaled about 500,000. TCRdb passed the PCR reads through MiXCR, listing each CDR3 protein once. The sample lists 450,000 or so distinct CDR3 sequences; 40% to 55% were seen once. The CDR3 is made up of 14 amino acids. V gave up 8 bases and J gave up 2 bases; unmatched junction bases: 9. In its sample, this clonotype was seen once. Its antigen remains unidentified. Sequencing was done on a sample of blood. This TCR derives from a girl aged 5 to 17 with multiple sclerosis. The V call is TRBV12-3 or TRBV12-4, the J call TRBJ2-7, with 7 nucleotides matching TRBD2. The CDR3 DNA is TGTGCCAGCGGACCCCAAGCGGGACCCTACGAGCAGTACTTC. Translation: CASGPQAGPYEQYF.